A selection of T cell receptor beta chains follows, all from one sample in a study of T cells in Graves' hyperthyroidism and ophthalmopathy. In TCRdb, the multiplex PCR reads were re-called with MiXCR into one record per CDR3 protein. The sample has around 620,000 distinct CDR3 sequences, roughly 16% seen once. The source material was blood. These receptors were collected from a woman aged 25 to 39 with Graves' hyperthyroidism. The conserved cysteine and the conserved F or W are not part of the CDR3 here. The order of the fields is D gene, J gene, clone size, V gene, CDR3 protein. D genes are given only for firm matches. The size field is filled for only some rows; it gives once, few, many or a size class.

>.|TRBJ1-2|.|TRBV20-1
NARDPGRGDYGYT
>.|TRBJ1-4|.|TRBV4-1
ASSPSRGRQGNEKLF
>TRBD2|TRBJ2-7|.|TRBV9
ASSVDSSGRSRYEQY
>.|TRBJ2-7|many|TRBV20-1
SAYHQRNTRGSYEQY
>.|TRBJ1-1|few|TRBV4-3
ASSQDPGWGDAWFGLTEAF
>TRBD2|TRBJ2-5|many|TRBV11-1
ASSAGVQETQY
>TRBD2|TRBJ2-1|many|TRBV20-1
SARPLTSGRYNEQF
>.|TRBJ2-2|.|TRBV19
ASRPRTGTGELF
>TRBD2|TRBJ2-7|few|TRBV20-1
SADYSSGSVLYEQY
>.|TRBJ2-7|few|TRBV6-1
ASSEDEESYEQY
>.|TRBJ2-1|few|TRBV7-9
ASSAALGSSYNEQF
>.|TRBJ1-5|.|TRBV6-1
ASSRDVRQPQH
>.|TRBJ2-2|many|TRBV12-3/TRBV12-4
ASSFGRGGELF
>TRBD2|TRBJ2-3|few|TRBV27
ASSLWGGSGRAKGTQY
>.|TRBJ2-7|.|TRBV20-1
SAPSDSYEQY
>.|TRBJ1-3|few|TRBV4-2
ANTGSGNTIY
>.|TRBJ1-1|once|TRBV6-5
ASSLTKRAEAF
>TRBD1|TRBJ1-4|many|TRBV6-1
ASSEGTGGEKLF
>.|TRBJ2-7|many|TRBV12-3/TRBV12-4
ASSATERTDGQY
>.|TRBJ2-5|few|TRBV29-1
SVVTAGETQY
>TRBD1|TRBJ2-1|few|TRBV5-1
ASSIQGMNNEQF
>.|TRBJ2-7|many|TRBV27
ASSTRSYEQY
>.|TRBJ1-1|many|TRBV5-5
ASSLYSSNTEAF
>.|TRBJ1-5|few|TRBV2
ASSLGGVNQPQH
>.|TRBJ2-2|few|TRBV24-1
ATSDPLRRELF
>TRBD1|TRBJ2-1|.|TRBV7-8
ASSLVYPAGTGENNEQF
>.|TRBJ1-5|few|TRBV19
ASLSGIGLYSNQPQH
>.|TRBJ1-5|.|TRBV7-9
ASSLFENQPQH
>.|TRBJ2-3|many|TRBV7-8
ASKPFQGSVDTQY
>.|TRBJ2-2|few|TRBV28
ASSFLANTGELF
>.|TRBJ2-2|many|TRBV12-3/TRBV12-4
ASSFYGGGFWTGELF
>.|TRBJ1-2|.|TRBV4-1
ASSQAGRVNYGYT
>TRBD2|TRBJ2-7|many|TRBV28
ASSPLAEQYEQY
>.|TRBJ2-2|few|TRBV2
TSSDPRGHTGELF
>.|TRBJ2-2|.|TRBV7-6
ASSLETISGELF
>TRBD1|TRBJ1-5|few|TRBV19
ASRRAGQFNQPQH
>TRBD2|TRBJ2-1|few|TRBV5-5
ASSLVGGASGPYNEQF
>.|TRBJ2-1|many|TRBV7-9
ASSPRGENEQF
>.|TRBJ2-1|.|TRBV7-9
ASSLASHYNEQF
>TRBD1|TRBJ1-5|many|TRBV2
ASSERGQRNQPQH